This T cell receptor beta chain is drawn from a study of neoadjuvant anti-PD-1 for oral cavity cancer. Looking at the study overall: Before surgery, most patients got three to four biweekly 3 mg/kg nivolumab doses. Patients without progression got a fourth dose around day 43.

The trim removed 7 bases at V and 2 bases at J, leaving 7 bases unmatched. Germline values: CDR1 MNHNY, CDR2 SVGAGI (reference sequence). The CDR3 runs to 14 residues. Most tumor samples had 4.8 ug input DNA in two replicates. The assay was immunoSEQ multiplex PCR, and TCRdb's table has in-frame clones only and misses some. The data hold about 37,000 clones, with more than 35% observed a single time. Indicated time point: after neoadjuvant nivolumab, at surgical resection. These oral cavity squamous cell carcinomas were HPV-negative and locally advanced. The receptor comes from a person aged 35 to 85 with oral cavity squamous cell carcinoma. This specimen was tumor tissue, taken after nivolumab (anti-PD-1) treatment. The V gene is TRBV6-6, the J gene TRBJ2-7; 8 nucleotides match TRBD2. For the CDR3, the DNA is TGTGCCAGCAATACCGGGGGGGTTACCTACGAGCAGTACTTC. Its protein is CASNTGGVTYEQYF.